This T cell receptor beta chain stems from a study of blood T cell repertoires in COVID-19 (dated by TCRdb to the early 2020s). Context from the whole study: Collaborator samples came from the United States, Italy and Spain and covered acute and convalescent phases of COVID-19. The material from the prospective study consisted of cDNA or gDNA derived from T cells, B-cell-depleted T cells, or PBMCs. Subjects who had been exposed to COVID-19, were actively infected with it, or had recovered from it provided the deeply sampled blood TCRbeta repertoires that made up the dataset. The repertoires were made available in a free public database intended to serve as a resource for research on the immune response to SARS-CoV-2. The samples were drawn from two sources: the first 160 participants of the ongoing ImmuneRACE study, and 950 to 1,500 subjects contributed by 6 global collaborators. Sample metadata almost always included a de-identified subject ID, COVID-19 status, age in years and sex. HLA class I and class II types, where available, came from metadata supplied by the sample provider rather than from assay-based typing.

The germline V gene (reference sequence) provides CDR1 GTSNPN and CDR2 SVGIG. There are 15 amino acids in the CDR3, from cysteine to phenylalanine inclusive. Just CDR3 DNA is preserved here, 45 bases in frame from base 1. After removal of 4 bases from V and 2 bases from J, the junction retains 4 bases not matched to a gene. Broad study findings and their caveats: The quantity of clinical and demographic metadata differed by source and by participant and was supplied without curation.

A word on this clone: No cognate antigen has been identified for it. Per-base quality was not reported, and no clone a single base away is much larger than it.

One collaborating source in Seattle enrolled patients during active infection and followed them longitudinally through the course of disease. Whole blood was collected in K2EDTA tubes by collaborating institutions according to the institutions' own protocols. For TCRbeta analysis, collaborators shipped samples in one of three forms: frozen whole blood, isolated PBMCs, or DNA extracted from either of those sample types. TCRbeta CDR3 regions were amplified from genomic DNA by means of the immunoSEQ Assay, a bias-controlled multiplex PCR. The original pipeline was this. The number of nucleated cells in each sample was estimated from the amplification of reference gene primers within the assay. To quantify the absolute abundance of each unique TCRbeta CDR3 rearrangement, sequence reads were collapsed and filtered. For each sample, productive Simpson clonality was calculated as the square root of Simpson's diversity index across productive rearrangements. Not all clones reach the TCRdb copy of this immuneACCESS table, which keeps in-frame sequences only. Checked studies attribute under half of the gap to unresolved V genes and leave the rest unexplained. V and J calls and clone size follow that table, whereas D and trimming were derived from the DNA. A total of more than 300,000 clones appear in this sample, approximately 87% of them only once. The ten largest clones represent less than 11% of the sample.

This sequence uses TRBV30 and TRBJ2-5, with 13 bases aligning to TRBD2. Sequencing was carried out using peripheral blood. The TCR was taken from a woman in her twenties or thirties with COVID-19, enrolled during active disease. The CDR3 protein: CAWTLGLAGQETQYF. The nucleotides are TGTGCCTGGACCCTGGGACTAGCGGGACAAGAGACCCAGTACTTC.